This T cell receptor beta chain was profiled in a study of blood T cell repertoires in COVID-19. Study-wide background: COVID-19 samples, acute and convalescent, were from the United States, Italy and Spain. Sources were T cells, B-cell-depleted T cells, or PBMCs; the material itself was cDNA or gDNA.

Original processing notes: The assay estimated nucleated cells by amplifying reference gene primers. TCRdb keeps only in-frame clones here, not all; method: immunoSEQ multiplex PCR. That table is the source of V, J and clone size, and D and trimming were worked out from the DNA. The table lists about 340,000 clones, over 80% of them singletons. The TCR was taken from a woman in her 50s with COVID-19, enrolled during active disease. The sequenced sample consisted of peripheral blood.

The CDR3 spells CASSRPTSPLDEQYF. In nucleotides, the CDR3 is TGTGCCAGCAGTAGACCTACTAGCCCCTTAGACGAGCAGTACTTC. The rearrangement joins TRBV6-5 to TRBJ2-7; possibly TRBD2 for D (6 bases). The V end lost 5 bases, the J end lost 5 bases, and 19 bases lay between the germline ends. Germline values: CDR1 MNHEY, CDR2 SVGAGI. CDR3 length: 15 amino acids.